One sample yielded the 27 T cell receptor beta chains listed below, sequenced in a study of blood T cells in healthy people across ages. It was with a sample-barcoded 5' primer and a J-beta primer mix that a second PCR of about 6 to 12 cycles was run. TCRdb recomputed calls from the 5' RACE reads with MiXCR, one row per CDR3 protein. The profile shows hundreds of thousands of distinct CDR3 sequences, roughly 50% of them singletons. Sequencing was performed on blood. These receptor sequences come from a man aged 25-40 years in good health.

V is TRBV20-1 and J is TRBJ2-3, with 8 bases aligning to TRBD2. Germline-derived CDR1 and CDR2 are DFQATT and SNEGSKA (reference sequence). The junction had 4 bases not matched to a gene; V was cut back by 8 bases and J by 0 bases. The CDR3 contains 13 residues. The CDR3 DNA reads TGCAGTCGATCGGGGGGGAGCACAGATACGCAGTATTTT. Translated: CSRSGGSTDTQYF.

This clonotype was counted only a few times. The chain carries TRBV7-9 and TRBJ1-1, with a possible D match to TRBD1 (6 bases). The V and J ends lost 1 base and 1 base respectively, with 10 bases between them. The germline V gene encodes CDR1 SEHNR and CDR2 FQNEAQ (reference sequence). CDR3 length: 15 residues. The CDR3: CASSLGGTQNTEAFF. The CDR3 bases are TGTGCCAGCAGCTTAGGGGGGACACAGAACACTGAAGCTTTCTTT.

The chain couples TRBV29-1 to TRBJ2-7; D unresolved. CDR1 is SQVTM and CDR2 is ANQGSEA in the germline V gene. V was pared by 0 bases and J by 12 bases, with 15 bases between. The CDR3 spans 12 residues. DNA of the CDR3: TGCAGCGTTGAAGATCTTGTGAGGAGTCGGTACTTC. Residues: CSVEDLVRSRYF.

The chain uses TRBV29-1 and TRBJ2-7; 8 bases are a match to TRBD1. The CDR3 is 15 residues long. Germline V gene lookup returns CDR1 SQVTM and CDR2 ANQGSEA. The V and J ends lost 1 base and 4 bases, in that order; junction bases with no gene match: 9. CDR3 amino acids: CSVEVRQGARYEQYF. The CDR3 DNA reads TGCAGCGTTGAAGTTCGGCAGGGGGCGAGATACGAGCAGTACTTC.

The chain is built from TRBV12-3 or TRBV12-4 and TRBJ1-4; D is unclear. CDR3 length equals 16 residues. V lost 3 bases to trimming and J lost 2 bases, with 13 bases between them. As DNA, the CDR3 is TGTGCCAGCAGTTTGAGGAGCCCCTCTACTAATGAAAAACTGTTTTTT. This gives the protein CASSLRSPSTNEKLFF.

The chain uses TRBV4-3 and TRBJ2-4; D possibly corresponds to TRBD1 (8 bases). Germline V CDR1 and CDR2: LGHNA, YSLEER. Between the trimmed V and J ends, which lost 5 bases and 3 bases, there was a span of 20 bases. This CDR3 comprises 17 residues. CDR3 DNA: TGCGCCAGCAGCGAGGACAGGGAGGGCGGTTTCAAAAACATTCAGTACTTC. Translating it yields CASSEDREGGFKNIQYF.

The table lists this clonotype with a few counts. The genes are TRBV27 and TRBJ2-3; 7 positions agree with TRBD1. CDR1 is MNHEY, CDR2 SMNVEV, per germline (reference sequence). The CDR3 contains 16 residues. After removal of 5 bases from V and 2 bases from J, the junction contained 10 bases not matched to a gene. The CDR3 nucleotides are TGTGCCAGCAGTATACCGAACAGGGGTACCACAGATACGCAGTATTTT. Translation: CASSIPNRGTTDTQYF.

This clonotype has at least ten counts. One end of the junction varies from germline; a read error may be responsible. This chain connects TRBV5-1 to TRBJ2-7, with D possibly TRBD1 on 5 matching bases. The CDR3 extends over 15 amino acids. Germline V lookup: CDR1 SGHRS, CDR2 YFSETQ. CDR3 nucleotides: TGTGCCAGCAGCTTAGGCACAGGAAGCTCCTACGAGCAGTACTTC. This encodes CASSLGTGSSYEQYF.

As for this clonotype: Relative to the germline gene, one junction end is altered; a read error may explain this. This sequence joins TRBV9 and TRBJ2-3; TRBD1 matches 9 bases. The CDR3 is made up of 15 amino acids. Germline values: CDR1 SGDLS, CDR2 YYNGEE. CDR3 nucleotides: TGTGCCGGCAGCACCCGGGACAGGGAAGCAGATACGCAGTATTTT. Translated, it gives CAGSTRDREADTQYF.

This clonotype was seen many times. The chain uses TRBV6-2 or TRBV6-3 and TRBJ2-7, with 13 nucleotides matching TRBD2. Per germline, CDR1 MNHEY and CDR2 SVGEGT. The trim removed 4 bases at V and 3 bases at J, leaving 9 bases unmatched. This CDR3 is 17 amino acids long. The CDR3 sequence is CASSSPWTSGGVYEQYF. The CDR3 DNA sequence: TGTGCCAGCAGTTCTCCCTGGACTAGCGGGGGAGTCTACGAGCAGTACTTC.

The rearrangement links TRBV29-1 to TRBJ2-7, with D tentatively TRBD1 (6 bases). CDR3 length: 12 residues. Germline CDR1 is SQVTM and CDR2 is ANQGSEA. The V end lost 4 bases, the J end lost 0 bases, and 7 bases lay between the germline ends. This CDR3 reads CSVGQVSYEQYF. As DNA, the CDR3 is TGCAGCGTTGGACAGGTCTCCTACGAGCAGTACTTC.

The rearrangement uses TRBV15 and TRBJ2-1; 9 positions agree with TRBD2. This CDR3 is 16 amino acids long. V lost 4 bases to trimming and J lost 0 bases; unmatched junction nucleotides: 4. Germline lookup yields CDR1 LNHNV and CDR2 YYDKDF (reference sequence). As DNA, the CDR3 is TGTGCCACCAGCATAGCGGGGGATATCTCCTACAATGAGCAGTTCTTC. Translating gives CATSIAGDISYNEQFF.

The genes are TRBV20-1 and TRBJ1-2; 7 bases map to TRBD1. With V trimmed by 3 bases and J by 7 bases, 8 bases remained unmatched. Germline CDR1 reads DFQATT; CDR2 reads SNEGSKA (reference sequence). This CDR3 contains 13 residues. This chain's CDR3 is CSASQTGLFGYTF. In nucleotides, the CDR3 is TGCAGTGCTAGCCAGACAGGGCTTTTTGGCTACACCTTC.

This clonotype has more than one count but fewer than ten. This may arise from a read error, as a much more abundant clone is one base away. This chain uses TRBV6-6 with TRBJ2-5, with a possible D match to TRBD2 (5 bases). CDR1 is MNHNY and CDR2 is SVGAGI in the germline V gene (reference sequence). V was shortened by 5 bases and J by 9 bases, with 19 bases between the two germline ends. The CDR3 loop spans 14 amino acids. Here the CDR3 reads CASSLGISPEAQYF. CDR3 DNA: TGTGCCAGCAGTCTCGGAATCTCCCCGGAGGCCCAGTACTTC.

The chain joins TRBV6-2 or TRBV6-3 to TRBJ1-4, with a weak D call TRBD1 (6 bases). This CDR3 spans 14 amino acids. The germline V gene encodes CDR1 MNHEY and CDR2 SVGEGT. The V and J ends lost 2 bases and 5 bases respectively, with 9 bases between them. This chain's CDR3 is CASSYGTPNEKLFF. CDR3 in DNA: TGTGCCAGCAGTTACGGGACACCGAATGAAAAACTGTTTTTT.

The rearrangement uses TRBV5-8 and TRBJ1-4; D is undetermined. Germline CDR1 SGHTS, CDR2 YDEGEE. V was trimmed by 4 bases and J by 6 bases, leaving 13 bases between them. This CDR3 has 14 residues. The CDR3 coding sequence is TGTGCCAGCAGCCGCGGAGGGCCGGATGAAAAACTGTTTTTT. Protein product: CASSRGGPDEKLFF.

The chain uses TRBV20-1 and TRBJ2-5; D is possibly TRBD2 (7 bases). The DNA end is more similar to TRBJ2-7, so the J call may be wrong. CDR1 and CDR2 from the germline V gene are DFQATT and SNEGSKA (reference sequence). There are 17 residues in the CDR3. CDR3 nucleotides: TGCAGTGCCGCGGGACTAACGGGGGGCCCTACTGTCTACGAGCAGTACTTC. This translates into CSAAGLTGGPTVYEQYF.

This clonotype has only a few counts. The chain recombines TRBV4-1 with TRBJ2-3; D not resolved. V was trimmed by 1 base and J by 6 bases, leaving 11 bases between them. Germline V gene data show CDR1 as MGHRA and CDR2 as YSYEKL. CDR3 length: 14 amino acids. In nucleotides, the CDR3 is TGCGCCAGCAGCCAAGTGGGCCCCACGGATACGCAGTATTTT. Protein: CASSQVGPTDTQYF.

This clonotype has a handful of counts. The gene calls are TRBV5-1 and TRBJ2-1; unclear D gene. V lost 4 bases and J lost 4, with 12 bases in between. CDR1 is SGHRS and CDR2 is YFSETQ in the germline V gene. CDR3 length: 14 amino acids. The chain's CDR3 is CASSPAEPYNEQFF. In DNA, the CDR3 is TGCGCCAGCAGCCCAGCAGAACCATACAATGAGCAGTTCTTC. The full variable domain, completed using reference TRBV5-1 and TRBJ2-1, is KAGVTQTPRYLIKTRGQQVTLSCSPISGHRSVSWYQQTPGQGLQFLFEYFSETQRNKGNFPGRFSGRQFSNSRSEMNVSTLELGDSALYLCASSPAEPYNEQFFGPGTRLTVL.

This clonotype was found once. This chain uses TRBV28 with TRBJ1-1; TRBD1 aligns across 7 bases. Germline values: CDR1 MDHEN, CDR2 SYDVKM. Trimming at V came to 4 bases and at J to 0 bases, leaving 11 bases not matched to a gene. The CDR3 is made up of 17 amino acids. CDR3 residues: CASSSTRQGRMNTEAFF. DNA for the CDR3: TGTGCCAGCAGTTCGACGCGACAGGGACGGATGAACACTGAAGCTTTCTTT.

The V and J genes are TRBV28 and TRBJ1-6; D perhaps matches TRBD1 (5 bases). Trimming took 2 bases from V and 10 from J, leaving 18 bases between them. From germline, CDR1 is MDHEN and CDR2 SYDVKM. CDR3 length: 16 amino acids. The CDR3 spells CASSLGANYWGSPLHF. CDR3 in DNA: TGTGCCAGCAGTTTAGGGGCCAACTACTGGGGGTCACCCCTCCACTTT.

This clonotype showed up just once. The V and J genes are TRBV15 and TRBJ2-2; no firm D call. V was clipped by 0 bases and J by 5 bases, with 7 bases between them. Germline assignment: CDR1 LNHNV and CDR2 YYDKDF (reference sequence). The CDR3 is made up of 14 amino acids. The CDR3 reads CATSRDHGTGELFF. The CDR3 DNA follows: TGTGCCACCAGCAGAGATCACGGAACCGGGGAGCTGTTTTTT.

The chain uses TRBV21-1 and TRBJ1-2; the listed D gene, TRBD1, was not tested against the DNA. TRBV21-1 is reported as a pseudogene. The CDR3 extends over 14 amino acids. The CDR3 DNA is TGTGCCAGCAGCAAAGATGCGCCGGTTTGCGGCTACACCTTC. As protein: CASSKDAPVCGYTF.

This clonotype was detected only a few times. CDR3 coding DNA: TGCAGTGCTAGATTCAGAGATTCACCCCTCCACTTT. It encodes CSARFRDSPLHF. V is TRBV20-1 and J is TRBJ1-6; D gene uncertain. The CDR3 runs 12 residues. V dropped 2 bases and J dropped 8 bases, with 7 bases sitting between them. Germline V lookup: CDR1 DFQATT, CDR2 SNEGSKA (reference sequence).

CDR3 sequence reads: CASSQGYQNIQYF. CDR3 in DNA: TGTGCCAGCAGCCAGGGTTACCAAAACATTCAGTACTTC. The J gene is TRBJ2-4, the V gene TRBV3-1; no clear D. Germline V gives CDR1 LGHDT, CDR2 YNNKEL (reference sequence). With 3 bases removed from V and 5 bases from J, the gap between germline ends came to 8 bases. The CDR3 loop spans 13 amino acids.

The gene calls are TRBV2 and TRBJ2-7; D unresolved. Trimming pared 6 bases from V and 2 bases from J, leaving 11 bases between. The germline gives CDR1 SNHLY, CDR2 FYNNEI. There are 13 residues in the CDR3. The chain's CDR3 is CASSGGFTYEQYF. In DNA form, the CDR3 reads TGTGCCAGCAGCGGTGGGTTCACCTACGAGCAGTACTTC.

This clonotype is a singleton in its sample. This chain's CDR3 is CASSTGEYEQYF. In DNA form, the CDR3 reads TGTGCCAGCAGCACAGGGGAGTACGAGCAGTACTTC. The chain carries TRBV28 and TRBJ2-7, with TRBD1 matching 7 bases. Germline CDR1 is MDHEN and CDR2 is SYDVKM. Unmatched junction bases numbered 3, after V lost 6 bases and J lost 4 bases. The CDR3 consists of 12 residues.